The 5 T cell receptor beta chains below all came from one sample that was sequenced in a study of cytomegalovirus exposure and HLA in healthy donors. The PCR ran on 60 Vbeta and 13 Jbeta primers. The repertoire was sequenced with immunoSEQ multiplex PCR; TCRdb's copy has only in-frame clones and lacks some. The data contain 80,000 or so clones, 65% to 70% of them seen just once; the ten biggest clones take up about 6.9%. The sample comprised PBMCs. These receptors originate from a woman in her 50s in good health and CMV-seropositive.

The chain carries TRBV23-1 and TRBJ1-4, with D perhaps TRBD1 (6 bases). TRBV23-1 is identified as an open reading frame with a role that is uncertain. This CDR3 has 15 amino acids. With 1 base removed from V and 5 bases from J, the gap between germline ends came to 11 bases. The CDR3, as DNA: TGCGCCAGCAGTCAATTCGGACAGAGGAATGAAAAACTGTTTTTT. Translated, it gives CASSQFGQRNEKLFF.

The chain joins TRBV28 to TRBJ2-4; 9 positions agree with TRBD1. Germline V gives CDR1 MDHEN, CDR2 SYDVKM. The V and J ends lost 3 bases and 3 bases, in that order; junction bases with no gene match: 0. This CDR3 has 14 amino acids. CDR3: CASSLDRGKNIQYF. The DNA of the CDR3 is TGTGCCAGCAGTTTGGACAGGGGCAAAAACATTCAGTACTTC.

This clone came up a few times. The chain couples TRBV5-5 to TRBJ1-4; D not certain. This CDR3 has 14 amino acids. Trimming took off 4 bases at V and 4 bases at J, with 11 bases between the two ends. The germline gives CDR1 SGHKS, CDR2 YYEKEE (reference sequence). DNA for the CDR3: TGTGCCAGCAGCGTGGATAACTTTAATGAAAAACTGTTTTTT. Its protein is CASSVDNFNEKLFF.

The CDR3, as DNA: TGTGCCAGCAGTGCGACAGGAGCAAACACTGAAGCTTTCTTT. As protein: CASSATGANTEAFF. The chain joins TRBV2 to TRBJ1-1, with D tentatively TRBD1 (6 bases). Germline lookup yields CDR1 SNHLY and CDR2 FYNNEI. V was trimmed by 4 bases and J by 2 bases, leaving 11 bases between them. The CDR3 covers 14 residues.

This chain links TRBV5-5 with TRBJ2-6; the match to TRBD1 covers 10 bases. The CDR3 sequence is 18 residues long. From germline, CDR1 is SGHKS and CDR2 YYEKEE (reference sequence). The V segment lost 4 bases and the J segment 4 bases; nucleotides outside the gene matches: 11. CDR3 coding DNA: TGTGCCAGCAGCCTTATGCGGGGACAGGGGTCCGGGGCCAACGTCCTGACTTTC. Amino acid sequence: CASSLMRGQGSGANVLTF.